These T cell receptor beta chains were read from a single sample in a study of T cells in Graves' hyperthyroidism and ophthalmopathy. TCRdb reanalysed the multiplex PCR reads using MiXCR and keeps one entry per CDR3 protein. The data contain around 400,000 distinct CDR3 sequences, roughly 15% of them singletons. What was sequenced was blood. Every receptor here comes from a woman aged 55-69 years with Graves' ophthalmopathy. Both conserved end residues are part of each CDR3. Fields, in order: V gene, CDR3 protein.

TRBV3-1	CASSPRTSGNEQFF
TRBV10-1	CASGEGGNNEQFF
TRBV7-2	CASSLIPDNEQFF
TRBV20-1	CSAREASGVRTGELFF
TRBV27	CASSLQGGGQPQHF
TRBV3-1	CASSQDPGLVDTQYF
TRBV4-1	CASSQGGGFYNEQFF
TRBV12-3/TRBV12-4	CASSPGGGEPNTEAFF
TRBV12-3/TRBV12-4	CASSLSSGRTEQYF
TRBV12-5	CASGLGQGTWRDTGELFF
TRBV5-1	CASSLEWRGRDGYTF
TRBV7-3	CASSLTARNEQFF
TRBV20-1	CSASLMTGGSDTQYF
TRBV29-1	CSVEGVGLAGGEQYF
TRBV18	CASSSLWATSSTDTQYF
TRBV7-3	CASSFGDGSNSPLHF
TRBV5-1	CASSLGPRDPGLYF
TRBV4-2	CASSPLAGGVGELLF
TRBV10-3	CAISEFSATDTQYF
TRBV28	CASSFTGGSLLLSETQYF
TRBV25-1	CASKIAGSITDTQYF
TRBV20-1	CSARGGGTSGRARGTDTQYF
TRBV7-9	CASSPGLAGANRVHEQYF
TRBV5-6	CASSLRTGGADTQYF
TRBV5-1	CASSLVSASTDTQYF
TRBV7-3	CASSPSGTSGIFEQFF